This T cell receptor beta chain was retrieved from a study of T cell responses to AZD1222 COVID-19 vaccine. Sequencing was performed with immunoSEQ multiplex PCR; in TCRdb, only in-frame clones are kept and a portion is missing. The sample lists about 110,000 clones; approximately 89% were seen once. This CDR3 is built from 16 residues. The V and J ends lost 6 bases and 3 bases, in that order; junction bases with no gene match: 11. CDR1 is MDHEN, CDR2 SYDVKM, per germline. Study-wide findings and caveats: Most donors were white British and more were female, and clonal diversity was possibly underestimated. Researchers report vaccine-associated CD4 TCRs spanning spike, with dominance at 160-218 and 743-854.

Samples with a second dose at about 4 or about 12 weeks were pooled together. This clone showed up just once. Antigen unknown. V usage is TRBV28 and J usage is TRBJ2-1, with 7 bases matching TRBD1. The source of this sequence is an adult who received the AZD1222 COVID-19 vaccine. Material: peripheral blood, obtained 28 days after the second AZD1222 dose. The DNA for the CDR3 is TGTGCCAGCAGGTCCGCTTGGGACAGCCTCTACAATGAGCAGTTCTTC. Its protein is CASRSAWDSLYNEQFF. The complete variable domain, with remaining parts taken from reference TRBV28 and TRBJ2-1, reads DVKVTQSSRYLVKRTGEKVFLECVQDMDHENMFWYRQDPGLGLRLIYFSYDVKMKEKGDIPEGYSVSREKKERFSLILESASTNQTSMYLCASRSAWDSLYNEQFFGPGTRLTVL.